This TCR beta chain derives from a study of T-cell reconstitution after alpha-beta-depleted transplantation in children. Germline assignment: CDR1 SEHNR and CDR2 FQNEAQ (reference sequence). The CDR3 is made up of 13 amino acids. Trimming left V 5 bases short and J 8 bases short, with 12 bases between. General study findings and limits: Surviving recipient T cells and thymic progenitors produced the high day-60 TCRbeta diversity seen in some patients. At the one-year point after transplant, T-cell counts and TCRbeta diversity were found to come mostly from T cells that had been newly produced.

This clonotype counts as medium-sized. Its target is not known. Unique molecular identifiers were built into the TCRbeta library. Via MiXCR, TCRdb re-called the PCR reads, giving one row per CDR3 protein. The sample holds thousands of distinct CDR3 sequences; about 10% are singletons and the top ten take 20% to 25%. Source: PBMCs, mostly from graft donor cells, taken 180 days after TCRalphabeta/CD19-depleted stem cell transplant. The chain links TRBV7-9 to TRBJ1-4; D unresolved. This TCR was sampled from a child less than two years old who had a stem cell transplant for acute myeloid leukemia, so the T cells may come from the graft donor. CDR3 nucleotides: TGTGCCAGCAGCAGGGCCTGGACGGAAAAACTGTTTTTT. The encoded protein is CASSRAWTEKLFF.